This T cell receptor beta chain was recovered during a study of cytomegalovirus exposure and HLA in healthy donors. Overall study findings and caveats: Fewer than 200 TCR beta chains were listed as cytomegalovirus-associated. In a later analysis, parvovirus B19, influenza, CMV and Epstein-Barr virus appeared linked to several top co-occurrence clusters.

About this clone: Its cognate antigen is unknown.

The germline CDR1 and CDR2 sequences are MNHNS and SASEGT. The CDR3 covers 16 residues. V shed 4 bases and J 10 bases; nucleotides not matched to a gene: 17. Primers: 60 Vbeta forward and 13 Jbeta reverse. TCRdb's copy holds only in-frame clones and misses some; the assay was immunoSEQ multiplex PCR. The sample has around 88,000 clones; under 85% are singletons. The sample was PBMCs. This clonotype was sampled from a woman aged 40 to 50 in good health and CMV-seropositive. The V and J genes are TRBV6-1 and TRBJ1-2; 8 nucleotides line up with TRBD1. In DNA form, the CDR3 reads TGTGCCAGCAGTGGAGGGCAGGGGGCGCGCTCCCGGGCCTACACCTTC. Its translation is CASSGGQGARSRAYTF.